This T cell receptor beta chain was recovered during a study of Graves' ophthalmopathy and Graves' hyperthyroidism. Whole-study results and caveats: Blood repertoires reportedly contained most expanded thyroid clonotypes above 0.001 frequency.

In donors with ophthalmopathy, activity was moderate-to-severe, with CAS ≥3, NOSPECS ≥4 and duration under 3 months. Among the exclusions were patients with other autoimmune diseases, uncontrolled infections, pregnancy or lactation. V lost 1 base and J 7 bases, leaving 14 bases between the germline ends. The CDR3 covers 15 residues. The germline CDR1 and CDR2 sequences are DFQATT and SNEGSKA (reference sequence). RNA transcripts were the source from which TCR beta CDR3 regions were amplified. Following a first-round RT-PCR that used HTBI primers, a second-round multiplex PCR was carried out. A single record per CDR3 protein comes from TCRdb applying MiXCR to the multiplex PCR reads. This table has around 340,000 distinct CDR3 sequences, roughly 15% appearing once. Many counts were recorded for this clonotype. Its matching antigen is unknown.

The chain employs TRBV20-1 and TRBJ1-6, with D possibly being TRBD1 (6 bases). Sequencing was done on a sample of peripheral blood. This clonotype was sampled from an adult man with Graves' ophthalmopathy. CDR3 bases: TGCAGTGCTAGAGTGACGCCAGGGGAGAATTCACCCCTCCACTTT. It is translated as CSARVTPGENSPLHF.